A selection of T cell receptor beta chains follows, all from one sample in a study of T cell changes during pregnancy in multiple sclerosis. Libraries were prepared by immunoSEQ multiplex PCR; TCRdb keeps only in-frame clonotypes and omits some of them. The sample carries 32,000 or so clones, over 85% recorded once. The source was CD8+ T cells from peripheral blood mononuclear cells, collected in the first trimester of pregnancy. The receptors were gathered from a female donor with multiple sclerosis, enrolled in a pregnancy study. CDR3s include the opening cysteine and the closing phenylalanine or tryptophan. The D gene is left open where the match is weak. The size field is filled for only some rows; it gives once, few, many or a size class.

J,D,V,size,DNA,CDR3
TRBJ2-7,NA,TRBV6-5,NA,TGTGCCAGCAGTCCAGAGCGGTATCTTTTGGACGAGCAGTACTTC,CASSPERYLLDEQYF
TRBJ1-2,NA,TRBV27,NA,TGTGCCAGCGGTATGGGGCAGACTTTTCTTTATGGCTACACCTTC,CASGMGQTFLYGYTF
TRBJ1-1,NA,TRBV15,few,TGTGCCACCAGCGAGGGGGACACTGAAGCTTTCTTT,CATSEGDTEAFF
TRBJ2-3,NA,TRBV27,NA,TGTGCCAGCAGTTCAATAGCACAGGGATTTTCGGAAGATACGCAGTATTTT,CASSSIAQGFSEDTQYF
TRBJ1-2,TRBD1,TRBV6-6,NA,TGTGCCAGCATACCGGGACAGGGGGGCGGGGGCTACACCTTC,CASIPGQGGGGYTF
TRBJ1-1,NA,TRBV10-2,NA,TGCGCCAGCAGTGATGGGGGGGCGCCAGCTTTCTTT,CASSDGGAPAFF
TRBJ2-7,TRBD2,TRBV4-3,NA,TGCGCCAGCAGCCAAGATCTGAGTTCGGGAGGGGCCATATACGAGCAGTACTTC,CASSQDLSSGGAIYEQYF
TRBJ1-2,NA,TRBV27,NA,TGTGCCAGCAGTTTACACCCAAGGGGGTCACACTATGGCTACACCTTC,CASSLHPRGSHYGYTF
TRBJ1-2,NA,TRBV5-6,NA,TGTGCCAGCAGTCTCCCTAACTATGGCTACACCTTC,CASSLPNYGYTF
TRBJ2-3,NA,TRBV5-1,NA,TGCGCCAGCTGCAGGGGAAGGGACTACTCCCGCACAGATACGCAGTATTTT,CASCRGRDYSRTDTQYF
TRBJ2-7,TRBD1,TRBV9,NA,TGTGCCAGCAGCGTAGGGGACAGCTCCTACGAGCAGTACTTC,CASSVGDSSYEQYF
TRBJ1-2,TRBD1,TRBV7-9,NA,TGTGCCAGCAGCTCCGGACAGGGGGCGATAGTAGGCTACACCTTC,CASSSGQGAIVGYTF
TRBJ2-2,NA,TRBV14,NA,TGTGCCAGCAGCCAAGATGAGGTTAGGAGGGGTCGGGTGGCCGGGGAGCTGTTTTTT,CASSQDEVRRGRVAGELFF
TRBJ2-5,NA,TRBV7-9,NA,TGTGCCAGCAGCTTACTCGGGAAGAGTCGCGTAGAAGAGACCCAGTACTTC,CASSLLGKSRVEETQYF
TRBJ2-1,NA,TRBV7-9,NA,TGTGCCAGCAGCTTAGGGGGGGGCAGCTACAATGAGCAGTTCTTC,CASSLGGGSYNEQFF
TRBJ2-1,NA,TRBV7-3,NA,TGTGCCAGCAGCTTAGGACTAGGGGGTGGAAATGAGCAGTTCTTC,CASSLGLGGGNEQFF
TRBJ1-5,NA,TRBV10-2,NA,TGCGCCAGCAGGCCGGGACATGAGGGATTTCAGCCCCAGCATTTT,CASRPGHEGFQPQHF
TRBJ2-5,TRBD2,TRBV5-6,NA,TGTGCCAGCAGCTTGTTTCGGGGGGGGTCTGGAGAGACCCAGTACTTC,CASSLFRGGSGETQYF
TRBJ2-1,NA,TRBV9,NA,TGTGCCAGCAGCCAGGACAGTGGTAGGGGCTCCTACAATGAGCAGTTCTTC,CASSQDSGRGSYNEQFF
TRBJ1-2,NA,TRBV5-1,NA,TGCGCCAGCAGCCACGGACAAGGGGCAGCCTATGGCTACACCTTC,CASSHGQGAAYGYTF
TRBJ2-7,NA,TRBV6-5,once,TGTGCCAGCAGTTACCCGGGCTCCTACGAGCAGTACTTC,CASSYPGSYEQYF
TRBJ2-5,NA,TRBV7-2,NA,TGTGCCAGCAGCTACATTAAGACCCAGTACTTC,CASSYIKTQYF
TRBJ2-1,TRBD2,TRBV7-9,few,TGTGCCAGCGGTAATTCTAGCGGGAGGTACAATGAGCAGTTCTTC,CASGNSSGRYNEQFF
TRBJ1-1,NA,TRBV28,NA,TGTGCCAGCAGTTTTCCTATGGCAGGGTGGAACACTGAAGCTTTCTTT,CASSFPMAGWNTEAFF
TRBJ2-7,NA,TRBV4-1,NA,TGCGCCAGCAGCCACGGCACTAACTACGAGCAGTACTTC,CASSHGTNYEQYF
TRBJ2-1,TRBD2,TRBV4-2,NA,TGTGCCAGCAGCACCCCTAGCGGGAGGAGGGACAATGAGCAGTTCTTC,CASSTPSGRRDNEQFF
TRBJ2-5,TRBD2,TRBV5-4,NA,TGTGCCAGCAGGCAGGGGCTAGCGGGCCCGGGGTTGCAAGAGACCCAGTACTTC,CASRQGLAGPGLQETQYF
TRBJ2-1,TRBD1,TRBV19,NA,TGTGCCAGTAGTATGGGACAGACCTACAATGAGCAGTTCTTC,CASSMGQTYNEQFF
TRBJ1-5,TRBD1,TRBV7-8,NA,TGTGCCAGCAGCGCTAGGACAGGGGGTGATCAGCCCCAGCATTTT,CASSARTGGDQPQHF
TRBJ2-6,NA,TRBV19,NA,TGTGCCAGTAGTAACTACAGGGTTTCGGCTGGGGCCAACGTCCTGACTTTC,CASSNYRVSAGANVLTF
TRBJ2-7,TRBD2,TRBV10-1,NA,TGCGCCAGCAGTGATGGGCTAGCGGGCTCCTACGAGCAGTACTTC,CASSDGLAGSYEQYF
TRBJ2-3,TRBD2,TRBV7-9,NA,TGTGCCAGCAGCCACCTAGCGGCCCCCACAGATACGCAGTATTTT,CASSHLAAPTDTQYF
TRBJ2-7,TRBD1,TRBV4-1,NA,TGCGCCAGCAGCCAAGAGCCCGCCGGGACAGGAGCCTACGAGCAGTACTTC,CASSQEPAGTGAYEQYF
TRBJ2-3,TRBD1,TRBV7-9,NA,TGTGCCAGCAGCGACAGGACAGGGGAGCCAGATACGCAGTATTTT,CASSDRTGEPDTQYF
TRBJ2-3,TRBD2,TRBV6-4,NA,TGTGCCAGCAGCGCGCTAGCGGGAAGGGGCACAGATACGCAGTATTTT,CASSALAGRGTDTQYF
TRBJ2-2,NA,TRBV28,NA,TGTGCCAGCAGTGAAGAGAAGGAGAATCCCGGGGAGCTGTTTTTT,CASSEEKENPGELFF
TRBJ2-1,TRBD2,TRBV2,NA,TGTGCCAGCAGTAGCGGGACTAGCGGGAGTAATGAGCAGTTCTTC,CASSSGTSGSNEQFF
TRBJ2-1,TRBD2,TRBV7-3,few,TGTGCCAGCAGCTTTATGACTAGCGGGAGCTACAATGAGCAGTTCTTC,CASSFMTSGSYNEQFF
TRBJ1-2,NA,TRBV27,NA,TGTGCCAGCATGGGACTATCTGGTAACTATGGCTACACCTTC,CASMGLSGNYGYTF
TRBJ2-7,NA,TRBV18,NA,TGTGCCAGCTCACTCGGACAGTCCTACGAGCAGTACTTC,CASSLGQSYEQYF
TRBJ2-7,TRBD2,TRBV7-9,once,TGTGCCAGCAGCTTAGATAGCGGGAGCTCCTACGAGCAGTACTTC,CASSLDSGSSYEQYF
TRBJ1-2,TRBD1,TRBV18,NA,TGTGCCAGCTCACACCGGACAGGGGCTGGATATGGCTACACCTTC,CASSHRTGAGYGYTF
TRBJ1-5,NA,TRBV4-1,NA,TGCGCCAGCAGCCATCGTCCCGGGACAAAAAATCAGCCCCAGCATTTT,CASSHRPGTKNQPQHF
TRBJ2-7,TRBD2,TRBV5-6,NA,TGTGCCAGCAGCTTGGGAGAGCGGGAGATCATCGAGCAGTACTTC,CASSLGEREIIEQYF
TRBJ2-7,NA,TRBV7-6,NA,TGTGCCAGCAGCTTAGCCGAACAGGGTTACGAGCAGTACTTC,CASSLAEQGYEQYF
TRBJ2-7,TRBD1,TRBV13,NA,TGTGCCAGCAGCCTCGGACAGGTTGGCTACGAGCAGTACTTC,CASSLGQVGYEQYF
TRBJ2-7,TRBD2,TRBV5-4,NA,TGTGCCAGCAGCTCCATGTCGGCTAGCGGGAGTAGTTTCCACGAGCAGTACTTC,CASSSMSASGSSFHEQYF